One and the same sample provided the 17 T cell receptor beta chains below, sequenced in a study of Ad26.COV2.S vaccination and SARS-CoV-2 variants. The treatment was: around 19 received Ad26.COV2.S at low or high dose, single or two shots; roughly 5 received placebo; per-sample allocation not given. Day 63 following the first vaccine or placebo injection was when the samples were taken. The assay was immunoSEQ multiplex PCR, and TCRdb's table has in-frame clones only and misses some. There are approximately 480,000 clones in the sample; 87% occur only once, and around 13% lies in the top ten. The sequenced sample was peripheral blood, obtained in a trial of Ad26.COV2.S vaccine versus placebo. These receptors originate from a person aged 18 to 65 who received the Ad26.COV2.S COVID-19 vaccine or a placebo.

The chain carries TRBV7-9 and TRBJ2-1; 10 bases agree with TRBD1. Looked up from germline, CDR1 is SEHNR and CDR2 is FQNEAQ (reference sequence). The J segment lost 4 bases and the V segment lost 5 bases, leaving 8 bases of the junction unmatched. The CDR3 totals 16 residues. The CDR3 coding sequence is TGTGCCAGCAGCCCTACCTGGGACAGGGGATACAATGAGCAGTTCTTC. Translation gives CASSPTWDRGYNEQFF. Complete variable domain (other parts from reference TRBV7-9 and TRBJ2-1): DTGVSQNPRHKITKRGQNVTFRCDPISEHNRLYWYRQTLGQGPEFLTYFQNEAQLEKSRLLSDRFSAERPKGSFSTLEIQRTEQGDSAMYLCASSPTWDRGYNEQFFGPGTRLTVL.

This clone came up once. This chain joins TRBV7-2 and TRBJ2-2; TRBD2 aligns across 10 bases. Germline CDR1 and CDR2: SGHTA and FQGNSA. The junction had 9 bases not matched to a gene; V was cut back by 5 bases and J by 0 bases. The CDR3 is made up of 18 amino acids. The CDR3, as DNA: TGTGCCAGCAGCCCTATAGCGGGAGGAGTCACGAACACCGGGGAGCTGTTTTTT. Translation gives CASSPIAGGVTNTGELFF.

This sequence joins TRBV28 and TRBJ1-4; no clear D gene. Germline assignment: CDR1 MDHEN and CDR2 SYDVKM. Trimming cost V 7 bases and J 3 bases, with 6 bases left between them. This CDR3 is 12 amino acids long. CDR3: CASTSPNEKLFF. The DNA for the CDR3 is TGTGCCAGCACCTCCCCTAATGAAAAACTGTTTTTT.

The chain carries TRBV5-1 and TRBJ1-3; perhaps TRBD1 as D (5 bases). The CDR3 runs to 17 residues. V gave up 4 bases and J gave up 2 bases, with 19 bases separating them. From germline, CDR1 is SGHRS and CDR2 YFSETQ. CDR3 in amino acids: CASSATPGTFTGNTIYF. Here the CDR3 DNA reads TGCGCCAGCAGCGCGACCCCAGGGACTTTCACTGGAAACACCATATATTTT.

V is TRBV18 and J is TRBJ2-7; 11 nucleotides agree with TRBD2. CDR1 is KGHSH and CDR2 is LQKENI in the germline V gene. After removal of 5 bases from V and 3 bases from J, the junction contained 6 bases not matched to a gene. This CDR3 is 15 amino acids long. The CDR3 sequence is CASSTGTSGIYEQYF. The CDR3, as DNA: TGTGCCAGCTCAACCGGGACTAGCGGAATCTACGAGCAGTACTTC.

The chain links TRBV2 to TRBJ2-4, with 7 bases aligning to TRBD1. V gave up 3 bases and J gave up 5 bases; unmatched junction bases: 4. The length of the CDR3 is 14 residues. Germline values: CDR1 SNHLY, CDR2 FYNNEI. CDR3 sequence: CASSERQGQNIQYF. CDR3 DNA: TGTGCCAGCAGTGAGAGACAGGGTCAAAACATTCAGTACTTC. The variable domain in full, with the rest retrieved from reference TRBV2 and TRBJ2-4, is EPEVTQTPSHQVTQMGQEVILRCVPISNHLYFYWYRQILGQKVEFLVSFYNNEISEKSEIFDDQFSVERPDGSNFTLKIRSTKLEDSAMYFCASSERQGQNIQYFGAGTRLSVL.

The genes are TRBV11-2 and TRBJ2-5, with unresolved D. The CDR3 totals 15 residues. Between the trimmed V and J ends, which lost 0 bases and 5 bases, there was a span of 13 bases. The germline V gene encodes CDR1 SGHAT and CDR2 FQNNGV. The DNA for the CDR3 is TGTGCCAGCAGCTTAGATCCCGTCACCAGGGAGACCCAGTACTTC. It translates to CASSLDPVTRETQYF.

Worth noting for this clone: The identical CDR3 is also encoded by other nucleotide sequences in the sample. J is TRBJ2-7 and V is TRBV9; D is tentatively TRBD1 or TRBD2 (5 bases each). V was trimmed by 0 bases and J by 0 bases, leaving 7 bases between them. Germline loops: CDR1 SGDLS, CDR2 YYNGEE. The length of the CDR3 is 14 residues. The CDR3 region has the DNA TGTGCCAGCAGCGTAGGGGGACCCTCCTACGAGCAGTACTTC. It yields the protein CASSVGGPSYEQYF.

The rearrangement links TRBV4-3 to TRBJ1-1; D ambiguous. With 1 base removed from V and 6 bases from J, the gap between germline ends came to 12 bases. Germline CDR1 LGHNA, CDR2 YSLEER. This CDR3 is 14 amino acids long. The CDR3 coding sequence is TGCGCCAGCAGCCAAGGACCGGGGAGGGCTGAAGCTTTCTTT. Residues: CASSQGPGRAEAFF.

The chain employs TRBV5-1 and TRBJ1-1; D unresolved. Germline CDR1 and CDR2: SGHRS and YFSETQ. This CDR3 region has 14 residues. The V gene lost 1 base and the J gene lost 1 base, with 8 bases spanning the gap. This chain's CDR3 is CASSLSGGNTEAFF. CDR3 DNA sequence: TGCGCCAGCAGCTTGTCCGGCGGGAACACTGAAGCTTTCTTT.

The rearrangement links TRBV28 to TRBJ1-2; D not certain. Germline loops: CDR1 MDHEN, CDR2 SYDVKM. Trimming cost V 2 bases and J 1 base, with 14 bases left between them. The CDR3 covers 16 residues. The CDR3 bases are TGTGCCAGCAGTTTAGGTACAGCTCAGATTAACTATGGCTACACCTTC. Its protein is CASSLGTAQINYGYTF.

CDR3 sequence: CASSHGPDPNYEQYF. CDR3 sequence (DNA): TGTGCCAGTAGTCACGGGCCAGACCCTAACTACGAGCAGTACTTC. The chain carries TRBV19 and TRBJ2-7; the D is unclear. The CDR3 consists of 15 residues. The V gene's germline CDR1 is LNHDA and CDR2 SQIVND (reference sequence). V shed 5 bases and J shed 3 bases, with 17 bases lying between them.

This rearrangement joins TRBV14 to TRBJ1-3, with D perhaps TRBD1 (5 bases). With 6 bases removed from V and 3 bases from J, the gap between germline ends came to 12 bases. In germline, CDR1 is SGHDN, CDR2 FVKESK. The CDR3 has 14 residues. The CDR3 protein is CASRHQGLGNTIYF. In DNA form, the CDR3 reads TGTGCCAGCAGGCATCAGGGACTTGGAAACACCATATATTTT.

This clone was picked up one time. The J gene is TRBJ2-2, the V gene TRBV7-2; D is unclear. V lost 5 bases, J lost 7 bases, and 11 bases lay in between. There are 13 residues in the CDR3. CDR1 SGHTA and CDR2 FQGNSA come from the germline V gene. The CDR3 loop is CASSPGVGGELFF. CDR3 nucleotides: TGTGCCAGCAGCCCCGGCGTCGGCGGGGAGCTGTTTTTT.

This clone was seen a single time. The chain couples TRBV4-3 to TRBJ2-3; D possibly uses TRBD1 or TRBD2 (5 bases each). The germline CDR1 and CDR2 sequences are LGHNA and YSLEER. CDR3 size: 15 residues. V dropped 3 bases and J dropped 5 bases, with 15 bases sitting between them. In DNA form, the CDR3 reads TGCGCCAGCAGCCACCTCGGGGCTCAAGGAGATACGCAGTATTTT. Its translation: CASSHLGAQGDTQYF.

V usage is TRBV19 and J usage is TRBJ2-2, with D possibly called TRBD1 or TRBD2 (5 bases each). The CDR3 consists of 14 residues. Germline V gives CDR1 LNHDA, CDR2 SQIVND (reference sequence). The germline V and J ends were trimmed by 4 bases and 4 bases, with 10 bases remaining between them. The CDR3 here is CASSTSGSTGELFF. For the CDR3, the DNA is TGTGCCAGTAGTACTTCAGGGAGCACCGGGGAGCTGTTTTTT.

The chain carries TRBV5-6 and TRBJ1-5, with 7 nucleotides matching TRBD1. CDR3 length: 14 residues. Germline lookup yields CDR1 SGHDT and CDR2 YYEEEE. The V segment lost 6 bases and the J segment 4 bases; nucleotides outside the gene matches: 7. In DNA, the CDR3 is TGTGCCAGCACCCGGGGACAGTTTAATCAGCCCCAGCATTTT. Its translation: CASTRGQFNQPQHF.